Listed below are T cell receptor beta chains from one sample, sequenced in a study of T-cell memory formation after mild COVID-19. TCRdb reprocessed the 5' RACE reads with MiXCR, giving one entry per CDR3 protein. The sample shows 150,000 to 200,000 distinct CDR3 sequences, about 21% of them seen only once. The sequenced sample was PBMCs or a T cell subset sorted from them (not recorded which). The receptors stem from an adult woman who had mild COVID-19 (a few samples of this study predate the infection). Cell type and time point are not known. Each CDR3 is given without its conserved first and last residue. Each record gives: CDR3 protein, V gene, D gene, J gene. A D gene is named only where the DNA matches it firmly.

CDR3 protein: SVVPAVSYNEQF
V gene: TRBV29-1
D gene: NA
J gene: TRBJ2-1

CDR3 protein: ASSLGQGADYGYT
V gene: TRBV4-1
D gene: TRBD1
J gene: TRBJ1-2

CDR3 protein: ASSPITGREY
V gene: TRBV7-9
D gene: NA
J gene: TRBJ2-7

CDR3 protein: ASSPAGWTDNMNTEAF
V gene: TRBV7-6
D gene: NA
J gene: TRBJ1-1

CDR3 protein: ASSQTVYTGELF
V gene: TRBV12-3/TRBV12-4
D gene: NA
J gene: TRBJ2-2

CDR3 protein: SVDLAGGYNEQF
V gene: TRBV29-1
D gene: TRBD2
J gene: TRBJ2-1

CDR3 protein: ASSSTGVATEAF
V gene: TRBV11-2
D gene: TRBD1
J gene: TRBJ1-1

CDR3 protein: STRKGDQETQY
V gene: TRBV29-1
D gene: NA
J gene: TRBJ2-5

CDR3 protein: ATSSWTVPNQPQH
V gene: TRBV15
D gene: NA
J gene: TRBJ1-5

CDR3 protein: ASSFLGGIGSNQPQH
V gene: TRBV7-8
D gene: NA
J gene: TRBJ1-5

CDR3 protein: ASSYPRTGVGETQY
V gene: TRBV3-1
D gene: TRBD1
J gene: TRBJ2-5

CDR3 protein: ASSLYSPMSGFYEQY
V gene: TRBV7-9
D gene: NA
J gene: TRBJ2-7

CDR3 protein: ASSLAGPVGYNEQF
V gene: TRBV5-1
D gene: NA
J gene: TRBJ2-1

CDR3 protein: ASSVTGPSGELF
V gene: TRBV9
D gene: NA
J gene: TRBJ2-2

CDR3 protein: ASSEAGFTYEQY
V gene: TRBV2
D gene: NA
J gene: TRBJ2-7

CDR3 protein: ATSRTSGNTGELF
V gene: TRBV24-1
D gene: TRBD2
J gene: TRBJ2-2

CDR3 protein: TEDGYT
V gene: TRBV29-1
D gene: NA
J gene: TRBJ1-2

CDR3 protein: SARFFNPGYGYT
V gene: TRBV20-1
D gene: NA
J gene: TRBJ1-2

CDR3 protein: ASGQGALYGYT
V gene: TRBV4-1
D gene: TRBD1
J gene: TRBJ1-2

CDR3 protein: SARRTPAETQY
V gene: TRBV20-1
D gene: NA
J gene: TRBJ2-5

CDR3 protein: ASSPSWGDEKLF
V gene: TRBV27
D gene: NA
J gene: TRBJ1-4

CDR3 protein: AISPGGGSDTQY
V gene: TRBV15
D gene: TRBD2
J gene: TRBJ2-3

CDR3 protein: ASGGFQGETQY
V gene: TRBV6-2/TRBV6-3
D gene: NA
J gene: TRBJ2-5

CDR3 protein: ASTISGRAINEQF
V gene: TRBV27
D gene: TRBD2
J gene: TRBJ2-1

CDR3 protein: ASSSDRAGQPQH
V gene: TRBV12-3/TRBV12-4
D gene: TRBD1
J gene: TRBJ1-5

CDR3 protein: SARGRLNTEAF
V gene: TRBV20-1
D gene: NA
J gene: TRBJ1-1

CDR3 protein: SVSITAGELF
V gene: TRBV29-1
D gene: NA
J gene: TRBJ2-2

CDR3 protein: ASTKWEGMNTEAF
V gene: TRBV7-9
D gene: NA
J gene: TRBJ1-1

CDR3 protein: ASNIAGLSTGELF
V gene: TRBV9
D gene: NA
J gene: TRBJ2-2

CDR3 protein: ASSQGTGGARSYGYT
V gene: TRBV7-6
D gene: NA
J gene: TRBJ1-2

CDR3 protein: ASSLGTGPNTEAF
V gene: TRBV7-9
D gene: TRBD1
J gene: TRBJ1-1

CDR3 protein: ASSLKTGAYGYT
V gene: TRBV12-3/TRBV12-4
D gene: TRBD1
J gene: TRBJ1-2

CDR3 protein: ASAVGTGSLGTDTQY
V gene: TRBV5-1
D gene: TRBD1
J gene: TRBJ2-3

CDR3 protein: SAPGAPAKNIQY
V gene: TRBV20-1
D gene: NA
J gene: TRBJ2-4

CDR3 protein: ASLPQGTPVLETQY
V gene: TRBV7-8
D gene: NA
J gene: TRBJ2-5

CDR3 protein: ASSLRGEFMAEKLF
V gene: TRBV5-5
D gene: NA
J gene: TRBJ1-4

CDR3 protein: SVEEIESLRINTEAF
V gene: TRBV29-1
D gene: NA
J gene: TRBJ1-1

CDR3 protein: ASSSTLMGARSYEQY
V gene: TRBV7-9
D gene: NA
J gene: TRBJ2-7

CDR3 protein: ASSPDNYNEQF
V gene: TRBV3-1
D gene: NA
J gene: TRBJ2-1

CDR3 protein: ASGSFEELTESTEAF
V gene: TRBV12-5
D gene: NA
J gene: TRBJ1-1

CDR3 protein: ASSRETGGYTEAF
V gene: TRBV4-1
D gene: TRBD1
J gene: TRBJ1-1

CDR3 protein: ASSHRREETQY
V gene: TRBV7-7
D gene: NA
J gene: TRBJ2-5

CDR3 protein: ASSLAGGNTGELF
V gene: TRBV7-6
D gene: NA
J gene: TRBJ2-2

CDR3 protein: ASSLDLGRHSYEQY
V gene: TRBV7-6
D gene: NA
J gene: TRBJ2-7

CDR3 protein: ASSSGGDLSYEQY
V gene: TRBV4-1
D gene: TRBD2
J gene: TRBJ2-7

CDR3 protein: SASRTDNYGYT
V gene: TRBV20-1
D gene: NA
J gene: TRBJ1-2